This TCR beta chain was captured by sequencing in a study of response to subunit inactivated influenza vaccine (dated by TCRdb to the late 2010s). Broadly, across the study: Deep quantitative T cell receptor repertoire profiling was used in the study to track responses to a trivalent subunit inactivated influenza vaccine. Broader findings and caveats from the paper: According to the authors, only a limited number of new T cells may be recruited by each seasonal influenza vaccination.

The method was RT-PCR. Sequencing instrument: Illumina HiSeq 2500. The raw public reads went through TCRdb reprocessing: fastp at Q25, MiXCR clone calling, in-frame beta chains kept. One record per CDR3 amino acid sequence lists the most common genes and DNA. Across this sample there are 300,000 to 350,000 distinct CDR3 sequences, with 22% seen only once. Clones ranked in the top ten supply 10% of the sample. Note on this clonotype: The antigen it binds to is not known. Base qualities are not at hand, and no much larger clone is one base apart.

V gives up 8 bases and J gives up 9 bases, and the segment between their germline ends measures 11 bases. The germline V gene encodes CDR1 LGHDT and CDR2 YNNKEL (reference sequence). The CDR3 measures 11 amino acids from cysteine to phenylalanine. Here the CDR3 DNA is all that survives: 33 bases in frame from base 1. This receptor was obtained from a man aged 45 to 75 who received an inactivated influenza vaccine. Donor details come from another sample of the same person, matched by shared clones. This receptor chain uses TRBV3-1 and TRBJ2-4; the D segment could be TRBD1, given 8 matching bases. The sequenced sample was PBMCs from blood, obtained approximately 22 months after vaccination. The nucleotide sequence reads TGTGCCAGCTACAGGGGGGGCATTCAGTACTTC. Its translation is CASYRGGIQYF.